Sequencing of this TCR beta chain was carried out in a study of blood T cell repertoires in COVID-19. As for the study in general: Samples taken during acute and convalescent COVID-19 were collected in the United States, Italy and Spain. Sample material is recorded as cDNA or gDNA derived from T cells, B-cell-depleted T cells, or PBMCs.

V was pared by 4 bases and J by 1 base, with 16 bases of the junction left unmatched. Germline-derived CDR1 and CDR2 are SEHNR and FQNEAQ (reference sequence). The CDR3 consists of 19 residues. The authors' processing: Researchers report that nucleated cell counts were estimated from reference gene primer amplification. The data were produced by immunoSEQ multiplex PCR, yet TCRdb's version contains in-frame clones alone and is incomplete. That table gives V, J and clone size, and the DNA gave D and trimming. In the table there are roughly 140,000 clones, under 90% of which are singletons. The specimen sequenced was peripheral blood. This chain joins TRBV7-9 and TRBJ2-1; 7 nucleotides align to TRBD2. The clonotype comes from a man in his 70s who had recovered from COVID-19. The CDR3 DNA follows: TGTGCCAGCAGCTCAGACTTTAGCGGTGGGAGGGCATCCTACAATGAGCAGTTCTTC. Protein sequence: CASSSDFSGGRASYNEQFF.